This T cell receptor beta chain was documented in a study of blood T cell repertoires in COVID-19. At the level of the study: The cDNA or gDNA used as material had been derived from T cells, B-cell-depleted T cells, or PBMCs.

Germline CDR1 and CDR2: MNHNS and SASEGT. The CDR3 loop spans 15 amino acids. Trimming took 3 bases from V and 5 from J; bases not matched to a gene: 7. Grouping used clinical history reported by participants in a survey and questionnaire. Either two negative PCRs, clearance, or symptom resolution qualified Cohort 3 donors as recovered. The method was immunoSEQ multiplex PCR; TCRdb's version includes in-frame clones alone and lacks a portion of them. The repertoire consists of around 150,000 clones, with 70% to 90% occurring once and the leading ten covering around 6.5%. Sequencing was performed on PBMCs or T cells enriched from blood (not recorded which). The clonotype originates from a woman aged 40 to 49 who had recovered from COVID-19. The V gene is TRBV6-1, the J gene TRBJ1-5; 7 positions match TRBD1. The CDR3 coding sequence is TGTGCCAGCAGTGATTCTTCAGGGGGATATCAGCCCCAGCATTTT. Its translation: CASSDSSGGYQPQHF.